A single TCR beta chain is shown here with its context. Its cognate antigen is unknown. Reverse transcribing all isolated RNA meant expressed TCRB transcripts were sequenced. An average near 3.57 million reads came from naive, central memory and regulatory T cell samples. The repertoire was sequenced with immunoSEQ multiplex PCR; TCRdb's copy has only in-frame clones and lacks some. The top ten hold 0.45% to 0.55% of the sample, which has around 160,000 clones, around 8.4% seen once. Unmatched junction bases numbered 10, after V lost 7 bases and J lost 1 base. CDR3 length: 15 amino acids. Germline V gene sequence: CDR1 LNHDA, CDR2 SQIVND (reference sequence). CD45RO/CCR7/CD25/CD127/CD95/CD27 staining was used to isolate CD4+ naive, central memory, regulatory and stem cell-like memory cells by sorting. The data originate from a study of beta chain features in type 1 diabetes. On the study more broadly: Sorted cell examination encompassed around 100,000,000 cells across all samples. Study conclusions and caveats: Shortening of TCRB CDR3s, moderate but significant, appeared in all four CD4+ subsets of Type 1 diabetes patients.

The clonotype was recovered from a woman aged 18-35 years with type 1 diabetes. This rearrangement joins TRBV19 to TRBJ2-7; TRBD2 matches at 7 bases. Sequenced: central memory CD4+ T cells from blood. CDR3 DNA: TGTGCCAGTACCTCCGGGGGGAAGGGGTCCTACGAGCAGTACTTC. Amino acids: CASTSGGKGSYEQYF.